One and the same sample provided the 12 T cell receptor beta chains below, sequenced in a study of blood T cells in healthy people across ages. A second about 7 to 12 cycle PCR used barcoded and J-beta primers. TCRdb recomputed calls from the 5' RACE reads with MiXCR, one row per CDR3 protein. The repertoire includes about 800,000 distinct CDR3 sequences, about 46% of them detected once, and around 18% sits in the top ten. The sample consisted of blood. The receptors here all came from a man aged 80 or over in good health.

This clonotype was seen more than once but under ten times. The rearrangement links TRBV4-3 to TRBJ1-2; the D gene is possibly TRBD1 (5 bases). The V end was cut by 0 bases, the J end by 7 bases, with 9 bases between. The CDR3 consists of 13 residues. Germline V lookup: CDR1 LGHNA, CDR2 YSLEER. CDR3 nucleotides: TGCGCCAGCAGCCAAGAGGGGGGGTTTGGCTACACCTTC. Translated, it gives CASSQEGGFGYTF.

A few counts support this clonotype. This chain links TRBV12-3 or TRBV12-4 with TRBJ1-5, with a tentative D call TRBD1 (5 bases). The CDR3 totals 14 residues. Trimming shortened V by 6 bases and J by 7 bases, and 16 bases separated the two germline ends. The CDR3 spells CASRTGPRGQPQHF. CDR3 DNA: TGTGCCAGCAGGACGGGACCGCGCGGACAGCCCCAGCATTTT.

This chain connects TRBV6-2 or TRBV6-3 to TRBJ2-3; 8 positions match TRBD2. The CDR3 loop spans 19 amino acids. The germline V gene encodes CDR1 MNHEY and CDR2 SVGEGT. V shed 6 bases and J 0 bases; nucleotides not matched to a gene: 17. The CDR3 DNA sequence: TGTGCCAGCAGCCACTCCGTAGCGGGAAGGAAAGGCAGCACAGATACGCAGTATTTT. It encodes CASSHSVAGRKGSTDTQYF.

In this sample, this clonotype turned up once. CDR3 nucleotide sequence: TGTGCCAGCAGCCCGACAGGGGGTCTGAATCAGCCCCAGCATTTT. Its translation is CASSPTGGLNQPQHF. The chain is built from TRBV28 and TRBJ1-5; 9 bases line up with TRBD1. In germline, CDR1 is MDHEN, CDR2 SYDVKM. V shed 6 bases and J 4 bases; nucleotides not matched to a gene: 7. The CDR3 contains 15 residues.

The chain uses TRBV5-1 and TRBJ1-1; D is uncertain. The CDR3 contains 14 residues. The germline gives CDR1 SGHRS, CDR2 YFSETQ. The ends were cut back, 3 bases at V and 2 bases at J, with 11 bases in the middle. CDR3 region: CASSSLQRNTEAFF. The CDR3 coding sequence is TGCGCCAGCAGCTCGCTACAAAGAAACACTGAAGCTTTCTTT.

The chain uses TRBV7-2 and TRBJ2-1; no clear D. This CDR3 is built from 15 residues. Germline CDR1 and CDR2: SGHTA and FQGNSA. With 1 base removed from V and 13 bases from J, the gap between germline ends came to 20 bases. CDR3 residues: CASSLGSHFVETQFF. The DNA of the CDR3 is TGTGCCAGCAGCTTAGGTTCGCATTTCGTTGAGACCCAGTTCTTC.

This chain joins TRBV7-8 and TRBJ1-5, with D possibly matching TRBD1 (5 bases). V was cut by 1 base and J by 5 bases, with 9 bases left in between. The CDR3 is 14 amino acids. The germline V gene encodes CDR1 SGHVS and CDR2 FQNEAQ. The CDR3 here is CASSLDRQYQPQHF. The DNA for the CDR3 is TGTGCCAGCAGCTTAGATCGACAGTATCAGCCCCAGCATTTT.

This clonotype has just a few counts. The chain employs TRBV10-3 and TRBJ2-1; TRBD1 matches at 9 bases. V lost 5 bases to trimming and J lost 6 bases; unmatched junction nucleotides: 8. This CDR3 is 15 amino acids long. Germline loops: CDR1 ENHRY, CDR2 SYGVKD. CDR3 nucleotide sequence: TGTGCCATCAGTCCCCGGGACAGGGTCTCCAATGAGCAGTTCTTC. Its protein product is CAISPRDRVSNEQFF.

With regard to this clonotype: This may arise from a read error, as a much more abundant clone is one base away. The chain has TRBV20-1 and TRBJ2-2; D ambiguous. Germline values: CDR1 DFQATT, CDR2 SNEGSKA (reference sequence). The CDR3 loop spans 14 amino acids. CDR3 sequence: CGASGPPNTGELFF. The CDR3 bases are TGCGGTGCTAGTGGGCCTCCGAACACCGGGGAGCTGTTTTTT.

The V gene is TRBV29-1, the J gene TRBJ1-2, with D unresolved. Germline assignment: CDR1 SQVTM and CDR2 ANQGSEA. The germline V and J ends were trimmed by 1 base and 0 bases, with 6 bases remaining between them. There are 13 residues in the CDR3. The CDR3 loop reads CSVEAQTNYGYTF. CDR3 sequence (DNA): TGCAGCGTTGAAGCACAGACTAACTATGGCTACACCTTC.

The chain joins TRBV7-2 to TRBJ2-3; TRBD2 agrees at 10 bases. V trimming: 2 bases; J trimming: 5 bases; junction bases outside the gene matches: 13. The CDR3 is 18 amino acids. CDR1 and CDR2 (germline): SGHTA, FQGNSA. The CDR3, as DNA: TGTGCCAGCAGCTTATCGCTAGCGGGAGCTTTCGGAGGAGATACGCAGTATTTT. It encodes CASSLSLAGAFGGDTQYF.

This clonotype is a singleton in its sample. The V gene is TRBV6-2 or TRBV6-3, the J gene TRBJ1-2; D remains unclear. The germline V and J ends were trimmed by 0 bases and 4 bases, with 12 bases remaining between them. This CDR3 is built from 15 residues. CDR1 is MNHEY and CDR2 is SVGEGT in the germline V gene. The CDR3: CASSYSDRVSYGYTF. CDR3 nucleotide sequence: TGTGCCAGCAGTTACTCAGACCGGGTCTCCTATGGCTACACCTTC.